The 20 T cell receptor beta chains given below trace back to one sample, sequenced in a study of CD8+ T cells in alopecia areata. In each case, RNA was isolated and then reverse transcribed into cDNA as the sequencing template. Using immunoSEQ multiplex PCR, the repertoire was profiled, and TCRdb retains in-frame clones only, with some absent. The data contain about 250,000 clones, around three fifths of them seen just once; the ten biggest clones take up about 0.9%. Sample treatment: oral pan-JAK inhibitor, 5-10 mg twice daily. The sequenced sample was CD4+ T cells sorted from blood, obtained around week 54, from a patient treated with tofacitinib. The source is a human donor with alopecia areata.

The chain combines TRBV7-2 with TRBJ1-5, with TRBD1 as a possible D gene (5 bases). V lost 1 base, J lost 5 bases, and 12 bases lay in between. Germline V gives CDR1 SGHTA, CDR2 FQGNSA. The CDR3 is 15 residues long. The DNA for the CDR3 is TGTGCCAGCAGCTTAGACAGGCCTTTTTATCAGCCCCAGCATTTT. Translation gives CASSLDRPFYQPQHF. Drawing the rest from reference TRBV7-2 and TRBJ1-5, the complete variable domain is GAGVSQSPSNKVTEKGKDVELRCDPISGHTALYWYRQSLGQGLEFLIYFQGNSAPDKSGLPSDRFSAERTGGSVSTLTIQRTQQEDSAVYLCASSLDRPFYQPQHFGDGTRLSIL.

V is TRBV29-1 and J is TRBJ2-5; 11 bases align to TRBD2. The J segment lost 5 bases and the V segment lost 7 bases, leaving 24 bases of the junction unmatched. CDR1 is SQVTM, CDR2 ANQGSEA, per germline. The CDR3 has 19 residues. In DNA form, the CDR3 reads TGCAGCGCGGGTTTTGGGGAGAAGGTAGCGGGGGGGCTTCTGGAGACCCAGTACTTC. Its translation: CSAGFGEKVAGGLLETQYF.

This chain links TRBV7-2 with TRBJ2-5, with D perhaps given as TRBD1 or TRBD2 (5 bases each). This CDR3 comprises 14 residues. V lost 1 base and J 0 bases, leaving 6 bases between the germline ends. Germline-derived CDR1 and CDR2 are SGHTA and FQGNSA. CDR3 region: CASSLGGYQETQYF. CDR3 bases: TGTGCCAGCAGCTTAGGGGGGTACCAAGAGACCCAGTACTTC.

The chain recombines TRBV29-1 with TRBJ2-1; D is ambiguous. V lost 5 bases, J lost 7 bases, and 12 bases lay in between. Germline V lookup: CDR1 SQVTM, CDR2 ANQGSEA. CDR3 length equals 12 residues. As DNA, the CDR3 is TGCAGCGTTTCGGAACCGATAAATGAGCAGTTCTTC. Protein product: CSVSEPINEQFF.

This chain connects TRBV6-5 to TRBJ1-6; D call uncertain. This CDR3 region has 13 residues. Trimming cost V 3 bases and J 6 bases, with 6 bases left between them. In germline, CDR1 is MNHEY, CDR2 SVGAGI. The CDR3 DNA follows: TGTGCCAGCAGTTATGAGGGTAATTCACCCCTCCACTTT. This translates into CASSYEGNSPLHF.

This clone was observed a single time. The V gene is TRBV30, the J gene TRBJ1-1; D unclear. V was trimmed by 3 bases and J by 4 bases, leaving 9 bases between them. This CDR3 is built from 12 residues. Per the germline V gene, CDR1 is GTSNPN and CDR2 is SVGIG (reference sequence). CDR3 sequence (DNA): TGTGCCTGGAGCCCAAGTGGCACTGAAGCTTTCTTT. Its protein is CAWSPSGTEAFF.

This sequence joins TRBV5-1 and TRBJ2-5, with 7 bases matching TRBD1. The V gene end was trimmed by 6 bases and the J gene end by 5 bases; junction bases not matched to a gene: 16. Germline V gene lookup returns CDR1 SGHRS and CDR2 YFSETQ. This CDR3 region has 16 residues. The CDR3 loop reads CASTPNRGPKGETQYF. CDR3 bases: TGCGCCAGCACCCCCAACAGGGGTCCCAAGGGGGAGACCCAGTACTTC.

This clone was detected only a few times. The chain carries TRBV18 and TRBJ1-1; a weak D match, TRBD1 (5 bases). Trimming cost V 0 bases and J 4 bases, with 9 bases left between them. This CDR3 contains 14 residues. The germline V gene encodes CDR1 KGHSH and CDR2 LQKENI. CDR3 nucleotide sequence: TGTGCCAGCTCACCACCGACGGGGGTCACTGAAGCTTTCTTT. Translation gives CASSPPTGVTEAFF. Complete variable domain (other parts from reference TRBV18 and TRBJ1-1): NAGVMQNPRHLVRRRGQEARLRCSPMKGHSHVYWYRQLPEEGLKFMVYLQKENIIDESGMPKERFSAEFPKEGPSILRIQQVVRGDSAAYFCASSPPTGVTEAFFGQGTRLTVV.

This clone was detected only a few times. CDR3 coding DNA: TGTGCCTGGAGTCGGGACTCTGGGGCCAACGTCCTGACTTTC. Residues: CAWSRDSGANVLTF. The J gene is TRBJ2-6, the V gene TRBV30; D possibly corresponds to TRBD2 (5 bases). V was shortened by 2 bases and J by 0 bases, with 5 bases between the two germline ends. Germline V gene sequence: CDR1 GTSNPN, CDR2 SVGIG (reference sequence). CDR3 size: 14 residues.

There are a few counts of this clone. V gene TRBV30 combines with J gene TRBJ1-6; 7 bases fit TRBD1. Losses at the gene ends were 5 bases for V and 10 bases for J; bases not matched to a gene: 8. The CDR3 extends over 13 amino acids. CDR1 is GTSNPN and CDR2 is SVGIG in the germline V gene (reference sequence). CDR3 loop: CAWGGTVDSPLHF. Written as DNA, the CDR3 is TGTGCCTGGGGGGGGACAGTAGACTCACCCCTCCACTTT.

The CDR3 sequence is CASSSHNGDTQYF. In DNA, the CDR3 is TGCGCCAGCAGCTCCCACAACGGAGATACGCAGTATTTT. The V gene is TRBV5-1, the J gene TRBJ2-3; D unresolved. This CDR3 has 13 residues. Germline V gene lookup returns CDR1 SGHRS and CDR2 YFSETQ. Trimming left V 3 bases short and J 5 bases short, with 10 bases between.

This rearrangement joins TRBV7-8 to TRBJ1-2, with D maybe TRBD1 (5 bases). V lost 5 bases and J 2 bases, leaving 12 bases between the germline ends. The germline V gene has CDR1 SGHVS and CDR2 FQNEAQ. The CDR3 runs 14 residues. The CDR3 reads CASSLQRGNYGYTF. The CDR3 region has the DNA TGTGCCAGCAGCCTGCAGCGGGGCAACTATGGCTACACCTTC.

This clone turned up a few times. V usage is TRBV19 and J usage is TRBJ1-1; D call uncertain. With 8 bases removed from V and 0 bases from J, the gap between germline ends came to 4 bases. Germline lookup yields CDR1 LNHDA and CDR2 SQIVND (reference sequence). CDR3 length: 11 residues. CDR3 in amino acids: CASRLNTEAFF. The CDR3, as DNA: TGTGCCAGTCGCCTGAACACTGAAGCTTTCTTT.

The gene calls are TRBV27 and TRBJ2-3; D gene ambiguous. With 4 bases removed from V and 8 bases from J, the gap between germline ends came to 13 bases. The CDR3 contains 13 residues. Germline V gene sequence: CDR1 MNHEY, CDR2 SMNVEV (reference sequence). The CDR3, as DNA: TGTGCCAGCAGTTACCCTCCCCCAGCTACGCAGTATTTT. It encodes CASSYPPPATQYF.

The chain is built from TRBV10-3 and TRBJ2-5; D gene ambiguous. Germline V gene lookup returns CDR1 ENHRY and CDR2 SYGVKD. V was pared by 2 bases and J by 5 bases, with 15 bases between. This CDR3 spans 15 amino acids. CDR3 coding DNA: TGTGCCATCAGTGAGCCGACCGACTGGGCGGAGACCCAGTACTTC. Translation gives CAISEPTDWAETQYF.

V usage is TRBV6-1 and J usage is TRBJ1-2, with D hard to call. The CDR3 has 12 amino acids. Trimming pared 1 base from V and 8 bases from J, leaving 8 bases between. CDR1 and CDR2 (germline): MNHNS, SASEGT. The CDR3 spells CASSEGTPGYTF. Written as DNA, the CDR3 is TGTGCCAGCAGTGAAGGGACCCCGGGCTACACCTTC.

The J gene is TRBJ2-2, the V gene TRBV5-4; D might be TRBD1 or TRBD2, each matching 5 bases. V was pared by 0 bases and J by 6 bases, with 12 bases between. This CDR3 has 15 residues. Germline V lookup: CDR1 SGHNT, CDR2 YYREEE (reference sequence). CDR3 sequence reads: CASSLEFGAAGELFF. The DNA for the CDR3 is TGTGCCAGCAGCTTGGAGTTCGGGGCGGCCGGGGAGCTGTTTTTT.

On this clone: A clone one base away is much larger, so this may be a read error. This chain joins TRBV5-1 and TRBJ2-5, with D hard to call. Looked up from germline, CDR1 is SGHRS and CDR2 is YFSETQ. Trimming left V 4 bases short and J 1 base short, with 5 bases between. The CDR3 runs to 12 residues. The DNA for the CDR3 is TGCGCCAGCAGCCAAACCCAAGAGACCCAGTACTTC. Its protein product is CASSQTQETQYF.

The gene calls are TRBV5-1 and TRBJ1-5, with a possible D match to TRBD1 (6 bases). V shed 0 bases and J shed 3 bases, with 10 bases lying between them. Germline V CDR1 and CDR2: SGHRS, YFSETQ. CDR3 length: 15 amino acids. The CDR3 is CASSLEGGINQPQHF. DNA of the CDR3: TGCGCCAGCAGCTTGGAAGGGGGTATCAATCAGCCCCAGCATTTT. Full variable domain (missing parts from reference TRBV5-1 and TRBJ1-5): KAGVTQTPRYLIKTRGQQVTLSCSPISGHRSVSWYQQTPGQGLQFLFEYFSETQRNKGNFPGRFSGRQFSNSRSEMNVSTLELGDSALYLCASSLEGGINQPQHFGDGTRLSIL.

This clone was detected only a few times. The sample has other DNA sequences that encode this CDR3 too. The chain links TRBV14 to TRBJ2-1; no firm D call. The CDR3 is 11 residues long. Trimming stripped 1 base from V and 6 bases from J, with 1 base between. Germline lookup yields CDR1 SGHDN and CDR2 FVKESK. The CDR3 coding sequence is TGTGCCAGCAGCCAAGTCAATGAGCAGTTCTTC. Its protein is CASSQVNEQFF.